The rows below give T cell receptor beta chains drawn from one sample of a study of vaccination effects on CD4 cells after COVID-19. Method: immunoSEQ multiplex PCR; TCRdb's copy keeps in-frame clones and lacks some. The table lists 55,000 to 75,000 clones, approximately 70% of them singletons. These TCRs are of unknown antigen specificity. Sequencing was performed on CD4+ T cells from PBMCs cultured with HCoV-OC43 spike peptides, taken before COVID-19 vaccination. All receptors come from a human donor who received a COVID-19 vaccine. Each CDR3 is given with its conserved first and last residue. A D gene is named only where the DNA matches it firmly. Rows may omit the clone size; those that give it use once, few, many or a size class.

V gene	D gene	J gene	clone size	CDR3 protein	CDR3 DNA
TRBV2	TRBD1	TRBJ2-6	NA	CAGGQGSGANVLTF	TGTGCCGGAGGACAGGGCTCTGGGGCCAACGTCCTGACTTTC
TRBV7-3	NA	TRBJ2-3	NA	CASSLTARTDTQYF	TGTGCCAGCAGCTTAACAGCTCGCACAGATACGCAGTATTTT
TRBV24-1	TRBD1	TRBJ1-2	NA	CATSDSGDRTNYGYTF	TGTGCCACCAGTGATTCCGGGGACAGGACTAACTATGGCTACACCTTC
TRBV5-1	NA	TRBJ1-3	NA	CASSYWESSGNTIYF	TGCGCCAGCAGCTATTGGGAATCCTCTGGAAACACCATATATTTT
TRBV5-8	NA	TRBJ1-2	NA	CASSPGRVYGYTF	TGTGCCAGCAGCCCCGGTAGGGTCTATGGCTACACCTTC
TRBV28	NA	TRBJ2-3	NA	CASSLWARRQYF	TGTGCCAGCAGTTTATGGGCCCGAAGGCAGTATTTT
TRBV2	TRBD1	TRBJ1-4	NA	CASRRQGLTNEKLFF	TGTGCCAGCAGACGACAGGGGCTAACTAATGAAAAACTGTTTTTT
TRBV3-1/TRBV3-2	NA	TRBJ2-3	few	CASSQGPGQGTDTQYF	TGTGCCAGCAGCCAGGGTCCGGGACAAGGCACAGATACGCAGTATTTT
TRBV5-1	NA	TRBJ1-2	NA	CASSLALGNYGYTF	TGCGCCAGCAGCTTGGCCTTAGGGAACTATGGCTACACCTTC
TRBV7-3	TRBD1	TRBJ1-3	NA	CASSLKGTGSSGNTIYF	TGTGCCAGCAGCTTGAAGGGGACAGGGAGCTCTGGAAACACCATATATTTT
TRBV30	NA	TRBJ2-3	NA	CAWGGGRDTQYF	TGTGCCTGGGGCGGCGGCAGGGATACGCAGTATTTT
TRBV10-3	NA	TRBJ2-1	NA	CAINRQETNEQFF	TGTGCCATCAACCGACAGGAAACCAATGAGCAGTTCTTC
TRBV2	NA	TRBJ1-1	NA	CASSENGRVTTEAFF	TGTGCCAGCAGTGAGAATGGGAGGGTGACGACTGAAGCTTTCTTT
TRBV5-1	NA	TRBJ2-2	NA	CASSPSTGDSGELFF	TGCGCCAGCAGCCCTTCGACAGGCGACAGCGGGGAGCTGTTTTTT
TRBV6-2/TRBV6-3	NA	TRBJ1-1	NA	CASSYILSNTEAFF	TGTGCCAGCAGTTACATCTTATCTAACACTGAAGCTTTCTTT
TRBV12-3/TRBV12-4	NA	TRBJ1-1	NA	CASSSGTYEAFF	TGTGCCAGCAGTTCCGGGACATATGAAGCTTTCTTT
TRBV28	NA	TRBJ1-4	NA	CASSSHSATNEKLFF	TGTGCCAGCAGTTCCCACAGTGCAACTAATGAAAAACTGTTTTTT
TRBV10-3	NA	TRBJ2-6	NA	CAISEAGPWAGGANVLTF	TGTGCCATCAGTGAAGCCGGCCCCTGGGCGGGGGGGGCCAACGTCCTGACTTTC
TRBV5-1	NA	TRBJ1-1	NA	CASSGDGDTEAFF	TGCGCCAGCAGCGGGGACGGGGACACTGAAGCTTTCTTT
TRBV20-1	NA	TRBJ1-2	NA	CSASDGTNYGYTF	TGCAGTGCTAGTGACGGGACCAACTATGGCTACACCTTC
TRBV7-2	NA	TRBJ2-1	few	CASSLGPVAYNEQFF	TGTGCCAGCAGCTTAGGGCCGGTCGCCTACAATGAGCAGTTCTTC
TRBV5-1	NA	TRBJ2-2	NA	CASRPTDTGELFF	TGCGCCAGCAGGCCGACGGACACCGGGGAGCTGTTTTTT
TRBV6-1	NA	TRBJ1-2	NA	CASSDPDGANYGYTF	TGTGCCAGCAGTGATCCGGACGGAGCTAACTATGGCTACACCTTC
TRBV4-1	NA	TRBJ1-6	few	CASSQGILSSYNSPLHF	TGCGCCAGCAGCCAGGGGATCCTGAGCTCCTATAATTCACCCCTCCACTTT
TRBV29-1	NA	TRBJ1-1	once	CSVRVNKNTEAFF	TGCAGCGTTCGAGTTAACAAGAACACTGAAGCTTTCTTT
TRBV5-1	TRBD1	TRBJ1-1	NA	CASTQGYGDTEAFF	TGCGCCAGCACACAGGGGTACGGTGACACTGAAGCTTTCTTT
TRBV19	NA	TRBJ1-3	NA	CASTRAAGNTIYF	TGTGCCAGTACCAGGGCGGCTGGAAACACCATATATTTT
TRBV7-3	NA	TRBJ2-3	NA	CASRGGLTDTQYF	TGTGCCAGCAGGGGGGGCTTGACAGATACGCAGTATTTT
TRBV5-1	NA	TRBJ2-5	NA	CASSSLEGETQYF	TGCGCCAGCAGTTCGTTAGAAGGAGAGACCCAGTACTTC
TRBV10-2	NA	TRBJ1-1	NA	CASSESNMNTEAFF	TGCGCCAGCAGTGAGTCCAATATGAACACTGAAGCTTTCTTT
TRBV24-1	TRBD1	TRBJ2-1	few	CATSDPTSRDSYNEQFF	TGTGCCACCAGTGACCCTACATCCAGGGACAGTTACAATGAGCAGTTCTTC
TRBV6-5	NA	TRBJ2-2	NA	CASRHREGTGELFF	TGTGCCAGCAGACACAGGGAGGGCACCGGGGAGCTGTTTTTT
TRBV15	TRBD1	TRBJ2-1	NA	CATSRGDRGDEQFF	TGTGCCACCAGCAGAGGGGACAGGGGCGATGAGCAGTTCTTC
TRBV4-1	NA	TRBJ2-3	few	CASSQVAGSTDTQYF	TGCGCCAGCAGCCAAGTGGCAGGGAGCACAGATACGCAGTATTTT
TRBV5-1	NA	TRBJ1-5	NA	CASSLTVDQPQHF	TGCGCCAGCAGCCTCACGGTTGATCAGCCCCAGCATTTT
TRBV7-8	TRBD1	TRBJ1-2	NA	CASSSSLDRAGYGYTF	TGTGCCAGCAGCTCGTCCTTGGACAGGGCCGGCTATGGCTACACCTTC
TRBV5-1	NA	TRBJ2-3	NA	CASSLYGASTDTQYF	TGCGCCAGCAGCTTGTATGGGGCTAGCACAGATACGCAGTATTTT
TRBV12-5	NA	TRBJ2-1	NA	CASGTDSWTRNEQFF	TGTGCTAGTGGCACGGACAGTTGGACGCGCAATGAGCAGTTCTTC
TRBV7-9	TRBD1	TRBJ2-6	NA	CASSSRDRASSGANVLTF	TGTGCCAGCAGCTCCCGGGACAGGGCGAGCTCTGGGGCCAACGTCCTGACTTTC
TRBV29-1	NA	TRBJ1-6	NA	CSLPQTGLPDSPLHF	TGCAGCCTTCCCCAGACAGGACTTCCAGACTCACCCCTCCACTTT
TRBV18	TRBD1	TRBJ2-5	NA	CASSQRRTGDQETQYF	TGTGCCAGCTCACAGAGGAGGACAGGGGACCAAGAGACCCAGTACTTC
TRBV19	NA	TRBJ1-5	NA	CASSTVHRSNQPQHF	TGTGCCAGTAGTACAGTCCACAGGTCGAATCAGCCCCAGCATTTT
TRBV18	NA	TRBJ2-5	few	CASSPPGARETQYF	TGTGCCAGCTCACCACCGGGGGCCCGGGAGACCCAGTACTTC
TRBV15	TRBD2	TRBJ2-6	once	CATSRTSGGASGANVLTF	TGTGCCACCAGCCGGACTAGCGGGGGGGCCTCTGGGGCCAACGTCCTGACTTTC
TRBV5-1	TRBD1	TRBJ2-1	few	CASSFGTGGYNEQFF	TGCGCCAGCAGCTTCGGGACAGGGGGTTACAATGAGCAGTTCTTC
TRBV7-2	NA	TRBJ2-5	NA	CASSTTRETQYF	TGTGCCAGCAGCACAACAAGGGAGACCCAGTACTTC
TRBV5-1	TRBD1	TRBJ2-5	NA	CASSVTGAALQETQYF	TGCGCCAGCAGCGTTACAGGGGCCGCCCTACAAGAGACCCAGTACTTC
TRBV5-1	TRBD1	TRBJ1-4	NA	CASSLSGQGNEKLFF	TGCGCCAGCAGCTTGTCGGGACAGGGTAATGAAAAACTGTTTTTT
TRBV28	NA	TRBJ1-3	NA	CASSFGRGNTIYF	TGTGCCAGCAGTTTCGGCAGGGGAAACACCATATATTTT
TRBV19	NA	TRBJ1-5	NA	CASTKTPQGTNQPQHF	TGTGCCAGCACAAAGACACCCCAGGGGACGAATCAGCCCCAGCATTTT
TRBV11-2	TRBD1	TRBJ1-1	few	CASSFTGERDTEAFF	TGTGCCAGCAGCTTTACAGGGGAGCGGGACACTGAAGCTTTCTTT
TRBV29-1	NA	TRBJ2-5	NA	CSAWGETQYF	TGCAGCGCCTGGGGGGAGACCCAGTACTTC
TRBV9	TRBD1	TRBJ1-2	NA	CASSDRDSSFEF	TGTGCCAGCAGCGACCGGGACAGCTCCTTCGAATTC
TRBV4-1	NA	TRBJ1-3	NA	CASSQVGWGRSGNTIYF	TGCGCCAGCAGCCAAGTCGGTTGGGGCCGCTCTGGAAACACCATATATTTT